The 32 T cell receptor beta chains in this list originate from one sample, sequenced in a study of technical replicates of blood from several donors. The protocol was immunoSEQ multiplex PCR, while the TCRdb copy is restricted to in-frame clones and leaves out a portion. The sample includes roughly 15,000 clones, approximately 80% of them seen just once. Sample: PBMCs. The receptors come from a human donor in good health.

The chain has TRBV6-1 and TRBJ1-2; 7 bases are shared with TRBD1. From germline, CDR1 is MNHNS and CDR2 SASEGT. The J segment lost 2 bases and the V segment lost 7 bases, leaving 10 bases of the junction unmatched. The CDR3 runs 15 residues. The CDR3 reads CASIEGGQVNYGYTF. CDR3 sequence (DNA): TGTGCCAGCATCGAGGGAGGACAGGTCAACTATGGCTACACCTTC.

This chain links TRBV5-4 with TRBJ2-3, with no clear D. Germline-derived CDR1 and CDR2 are SGHNT and YYREEE (reference sequence). CDR3 length equals 13 residues. The ends were cut back, 3 bases at V and 2 bases at J, with 7 bases in the middle. CDR3 sequence reads: CASSSQSTDTQYF. The DNA of the CDR3 is TGTGCCAGCAGCTCTCAGTCCACAGATACGCAGTATTTT. The variable domain in full, with the rest retrieved from reference TRBV5-4 and TRBJ2-3, is ETGVTQSPTHLIKTRGQQVTLRCSSQSGHNTVSWYQQALGQGPQFIFQYYREEENGRGNFPPRFSGLQFPNYSSELNVNALELDDSALYLCASSSQSTDTQYFGPGTRLTVL.

The chain combines TRBV27 with TRBJ2-3; 8 nucleotides agree with TRBD2. This CDR3 has 16 residues. The V segment lost 4 bases and the J segment 4 bases; nucleotides outside the gene matches: 10. In germline, CDR1 is MNHEY, CDR2 SMNVEV (reference sequence). The CDR3 region has the DNA TGTGCCAGCAGTTCCGGGACTAGACCTCCCCCAGATACGCAGTATTTT. It yields the protein CASSSGTRPPPDTQYF.

CDR3 DNA: TGTGCCAGCAGCCCCTTAGCGGAAACGCAGTATTTT. Its translation: CASSPLAETQYF. V usage is TRBV7-2 and J usage is TRBJ2-3; a possible D gene is TRBD2 (6 bases). CDR1 is SGHTA, CDR2 FQGNSA, per germline. The CDR3 consists of 12 residues. V was clipped by 5 bases and J by 9 bases, with 12 bases between them.

The CDR3 nucleotides read TGTGCCAGCAGTTCGAACAGGATCCACGAGCAGTACTTC. Encoded protein: CASSSNRIHEQYF. The chain links TRBV27 to TRBJ2-7, with D possibly being TRBD1 (5 bases). Germline CDR1 is MNHEY and CDR2 is SMNVEV (reference sequence). The CDR3 is made up of 13 amino acids. The V end lost 4 bases, the J end lost 5 bases, and 12 bases lay between the germline ends.

The chain combines TRBV5-1 with TRBJ2-5; a weak D match, TRBD1 (6 bases). V was trimmed by 0 bases and J by 4 bases, leaving 16 bases between them. This CDR3 is built from 16 residues. Germline V lookup: CDR1 SGHRS, CDR2 YFSETQ. CDR3 in amino acids: CASSLDLQGGRETQYF. The CDR3 nucleotides are TGCGCCAGCAGCTTGGATCTACAGGGCGGGCGAGAGACCCAGTACTTC.

The V call is TRBV30, the J call TRBJ2-3; 16 bases align to TRBD2. Germline CDR1 and CDR2: GTSNPN and SVGIG (reference sequence). CDR3 size: 18 residues. V was clipped by 3 bases and J by 5 bases; unmatched bases: 11. The CDR3 DNA reads TGTGCCTGGAGAGTTACCGGGACTAGCGGGAGGGCCGGAGATACGCAGTATTTT. Its translation: CAWRVTGTSGRAGDTQYF.

The genes are TRBV21-1 and TRBJ2-7; TRBD2 is the table's D call and was not checked against the DNA. TRBV21-1 is described as a pseudogene. This CDR3 is 14 amino acids long. CDR3 sequence reads: CASSKLAGANEQYF. CDR3 nucleotide sequence: TGTGCCAGCAGCAAACTAGCGGGAGCGAACGAGCAGTACTTC.

This chain uses TRBV5-6 with TRBJ2-7; 8 bases are a match to TRBD2. Germline CDR1 is SGHDT and CDR2 is YYEEEE. This CDR3 spans 15 amino acids. The V segment lost 3 bases and the J segment 7 bases; nucleotides outside the gene matches: 12. DNA for the CDR3: TGTGCCAGCAGCTCACTGGCGGGGGGTGGATTAGAGCAGTACTTC. Translation: CASSSLAGGGLEQYF.

This clone was counted a single time. The chain employs TRBV7-9 and TRBJ2-3; maybe TRBD2 (5 bases). Trimming removed 1 base at V and 6 bases at J, with 11 bases between. CDR3 length equals 14 residues. Germline lookup yields CDR1 SEHNR and CDR2 FQNEAQ (reference sequence). CDR3 nucleotide sequence: TGTGCCAGCAGCTTAGTAACGGGGTTGGATACGCAGTATTTT. Protein product: CASSLVTGLDTQYF.

This CDR3 is CASSYRVNEKLFF. The DNA of the CDR3 is TGTGCCAGCAGTTACAGAGTTAATGAAAAACTGTTTTTT. The chain employs TRBV6-5 and TRBJ1-4; D uncertain. V lost 2 bases, J lost 4 bases, and 5 bases lay in between. The CDR3 covers 13 residues. Germline V gene sequence: CDR1 MNHEY, CDR2 SVGAGI.

The rearrangement joins TRBV19 to TRBJ2-3, with 7 nucleotides matching TRBD2. The CDR3 runs to 14 residues. Germline CDR1 reads LNHDA; CDR2 reads SQIVND (reference sequence). The V segment lost 6 bases and the J segment 4 bases; nucleotides outside the gene matches: 7. CDR3 in amino acids: CASRPRGGADTQYF. Written as DNA, the CDR3 is TGTGCCAGTAGGCCACGTGGGGGGGCAGATACGCAGTATTTT.

This clone was picked up a small number of times. In nucleotides, the CDR3 is TGCAGTGCTCGACTTGATGAAAAACTGTTTTTT. Translation gives CSARLDEKLFF. This sequence joins TRBV20-1 and TRBJ1-4; the D is unclear. Germline V gene sequence: CDR1 DFQATT, CDR2 SNEGSKA (reference sequence). This CDR3 is built from 11 residues. The V and J ends lost 5 bases and 6 bases respectively, with 7 bases between them.

This chain joins TRBV28 and TRBJ2-5, with D unclear. The CDR3 spans 11 residues. The germline gives CDR1 MDHEN, CDR2 SYDVKM. V lost 6 bases and J 5 bases, leaving 7 bases between the germline ends. CDR3 region: CASRLEETQYF. Here the CDR3 DNA reads TGTGCCAGCAGACTCGAGGAGACCCAGTACTTC.

The chain has TRBV29-1 and TRBJ2-1, with D hard to call. The V gene lost 5 bases and the J gene lost 4 bases, with 12 bases spanning the gap. Germline CDR1 SQVTM, CDR2 ANQGSEA. CDR3 length: 13 amino acids. CDR3 bases: TGCAGCGTTAGAAAGACAAATTACAATGAGCAGTTCTTC. This sequence encodes CSVRKTNYNEQFF.

The chain carries TRBV10-1 and TRBJ2-2; 7 nucleotides agree with TRBD1. Germline values: CDR1 WNHNN, CDR2 SYGVQD (reference sequence). This CDR3 spans 15 amino acids. The junction had 9 bases not matched to a gene; V was cut back by 5 bases and J by 6 bases. The CDR3 reads CASSPTGLFPGELFF. The CDR3 bases are TGCGCCAGCAGTCCGACAGGGTTGTTCCCCGGGGAGCTGTTTTTT.

The V call is TRBV27, the J call TRBJ1-3; no clear D. Trimming took off 7 bases at V and 2 bases at J, with 6 bases between the two ends. Germline values: CDR1 MNHEY, CDR2 SMNVEV (reference sequence). The CDR3 contains 12 residues. CDR3 nucleotides: TGTGCCAGCATTTCCGCTGGAAACACCATATATTTT. Residues: CASISAGNTIYF.

The chain has TRBV13 and TRBJ2-2, with 8 nucleotides matching TRBD1. The CDR3 is 14 amino acids. CDR1 PRHDT and CDR2 FYEKMQ come from the germline V gene (reference sequence). Trimming took 6 bases from V and 5 from J; bases not matched to a gene: 5. In nucleotides, the CDR3 is TGTGCCAGCAGGCGGACAGGGACGACCGGGGAGCTGTTTTTT. This encodes CASRRTGTTGELFF.

This clone was detected only a few times. The CDR3 sequence: CASRTGDQPQHF. Written as DNA, the CDR3 is TGTGCCAGTAGAACAGGGGACCAGCCCCAGCATTTT. The V call is TRBV6-5, the J call TRBJ1-5; the match to TRBD1 covers 7 bases. Per the germline V gene, CDR1 is MNHEY and CDR2 is SVGAGI. The CDR3 is made up of 12 amino acids. Trimming removed 9 bases from V and 7 bases from J; junction bases left unmatched: 6.

The J gene is TRBJ1-1, the V gene TRBV28; TRBD1 matches 9 bases. V lost 7 bases to trimming and J lost 11 bases; unmatched junction nucleotides: 8. There are 12 residues in the CDR3. Looked up from germline, CDR1 is MDHEN and CDR2 is SYDVKM. Here the CDR3 DNA reads TGTGCCAGCATCCAGTTGGGACAGGGCGCTTTCTTT. Translated: CASIQLGQGAFF.

This chain uses TRBV2 with TRBJ2-7; 7 bases fit TRBD1. Germline CDR1 SNHLY, CDR2 FYNNEI. The CDR3 runs 15 residues. Losses at the gene ends were 6 bases for V and 1 base for J; bases not matched to a gene: 9. CDR3 coding DNA: TGTGCCAGCAGCGCACAGGGGTCGAATTCCTACGAGCAGTACTTC. The encoded protein is CASSAQGSNSYEQYF.

The chain links TRBV2 to TRBJ2-1, with 7 bases aligning to TRBD2. Germline CDR1 SNHLY, CDR2 FYNNEI. The CDR3 consists of 14 residues. Germline trimming cut 4 bases from V and 5 bases from J; bases unmatched to any gene: 5. The CDR3, as DNA: TGTGCCAGCAGTGGGCTAGCGGTCGACAATGAGCAGTTCTTC. Its protein is CASSGLAVDNEQFF.

This clone was picked up one time. The gene calls are TRBV5-1 and TRBJ2-1; 7 positions match TRBD1. In germline, CDR1 is SGHRS, CDR2 YFSETQ. V shed 0 bases and J 8 bases; nucleotides not matched to a gene: 14. This CDR3 has 17 residues. CDR3 sequence reads: CASSLAGGMGPEDEQFF. Written as DNA, the CDR3 is TGCGCCAGCAGCTTGGCAGGGGGAATGGGGCCCGAGGATGAGCAGTTCTTC. The entire variable domain, with the rest obtained from reference TRBV5-1 and TRBJ2-1, is as follows: KAGVTQTPRYLIKTRGQQVTLSCSPISGHRSVSWYQQTPGQGLQFLFEYFSETQRNKGNFPGRFSGRQFSNSRSEMNVSTLELGDSALYLCASSLAGGMGPEDEQFFGPGTRLTVL.

The V and J genes are TRBV10-3 and TRBJ2-5; D is unresolved. The CDR3 is 13 residues long. CDR1 and CDR2 from the germline V gene are ENHRY and SYGVKD. The V gene lost 5 bases and the J gene lost 2 bases, with 9 bases spanning the gap. DNA of the CDR3: TGTGCCATCAGTTTATCAGGACAAGAGACCCAGTACTTC. The encoded protein is CAISLSGQETQYF.

This clone was observed a single time. The V call is TRBV5-1, the J call TRBJ2-7, with 10 bases that match TRBD1. The ends lost 5 bases at V and 9 bases at J; junction bases unmatched: 14. This CDR3 has 15 residues. The germline CDR1 and CDR2 sequences are SGHRS and YFSETQ. CDR3 DNA: TGCGCCAGCAGACCAACCGGGACAGGGGAGGAGGGGCAGTACTTC. Amino acid sequence: CASRPTGTGEEGQYF.

The chain uses TRBV5-4 and TRBJ2-5; D is unresolved. CDR1 is SGHNT and CDR2 is YYREEE in the germline V gene (reference sequence). The V gene lost 3 bases and the J gene lost 3 bases, with 9 bases spanning the gap. The CDR3 extends over 13 amino acids. The CDR3 spells CASSSGYEETQYF. CDR3 nucleotides: TGTGCCAGCAGCTCCGGGTACGAAGAGACCCAGTACTTC. The full variable domain, in which reference TRBV5-4 and TRBJ2-5 provide the parts outside the CDR3, is ETGVTQSPTHLIKTRGQQVTLRCSSQSGHNTVSWYQQALGQGPQFIFQYYREEENGRGNFPPRFSGLQFPNYSSELNVNALELDDSALYLCASSSGYEETQYFGPGTRLLVL.

The chain is built from TRBV7-9 and TRBJ2-7; tentative D call: TRBD1 (5 bases). V gave up 4 bases and J gave up 3 bases, with 13 bases separating them. Germline values: CDR1 SEHNR, CDR2 FQNEAQ (reference sequence). The CDR3 consists of 14 residues. The CDR3: CASSSSLRDYEQYF. The CDR3 DNA is TGTGCCAGCAGCTCCTCCCTCAGGGACTACGAGCAGTACTTC.

This clone was observed a single time. The chain has TRBV7-9 and TRBJ2-3, with D perhaps matching TRBD2 (6 bases). Germline CDR1 and CDR2: SEHNR and FQNEAQ (reference sequence). This CDR3 region has 16 residues. The V and J ends lost 0 bases and 2 bases respectively, with 12 bases between them. The CDR3 is CASSLAQGGVTDTQYF. CDR3 DNA: TGTGCCAGCAGCTTAGCGCAGGGCGGGGTCACAGATACGCAGTATTTT.

The table lists this clone with a few counts. The genes are TRBV14 and TRBJ2-1, with D uncertain. With 5 bases removed from V and 6 bases from J, the gap between germline ends came to 14 bases. The CDR3 totals 14 residues. CDR1 and CDR2 from the germline V gene are SGHDN and FVKESK. CDR3 bases: TGTGCCAGCAGCGCGCCGTGGGCCGTCAATGAGCAGTTCTTC. Protein sequence: CASSAPWAVNEQFF.

The genes are TRBV28 and TRBJ1-3, with D possibly being TRBD1 (6 bases). The CDR3 sequence is 14 residues long. Trimming left V 7 bases short and J 5 bases short, with 15 bases between. The germline gives CDR1 MDHEN, CDR2 SYDVKM. The CDR3 bases are TGTGCCAGCACCAAAGTACAGGGCCGAAACACCATATATTTT. Protein: CASTKVQGRNTIYF.

The chain links TRBV10-1 to TRBJ2-7; 12 positions match TRBD2. Germline CDR1 WNHNN, CDR2 SYGVQD (reference sequence). The CDR3 length is 16 residues. V lost 0 bases and J lost 5; bases outside the gene matches: 5. CDR3 amino acids: CASSESRTSGIHEQYF. The CDR3 DNA sequence: TGCGCCAGCAGTGAGTCCAGGACTAGCGGGATCCACGAGCAGTACTTC.

The V call is TRBV25-1, the J call TRBJ2-4; no firm D call. Trimming removed 3 bases from V and 0 bases from J, with 9 bases in between. Per germline, CDR1 MGHDK and CDR2 SYGVNS. The CDR3 runs to 15 residues. The DNA for the CDR3 is TGTGCCAGCAGTGATCAAACTTTAGCCAAAAACATTCAGTACTTC. Translating gives CASSDQTLAKNIQYF. Supplemented by reference TRBV25-1 and TRBJ2-4, the full variable domain reads EADIYQTPRYLVIGTGKKITLECSQTMGHDKMYWYQQDPGMELHLIHYSYGVNSTEKGDLSSESTVSRIRTEHFPLTLESARPSHTSQYLCASSDQTLAKNIQYFGAGTRLSVL.